This entry features one T cell receptor (beta chain) sequence. This specimen belongs to a study of cytomegalovirus exposure and HLA in healthy donors. This PCR relied on a set of 60 Vbeta primers and 13 Jbeta primers. Per the study methods: Later reanalysis found around 74 million unique TCR beta chains, 9 million to 12 million of them shared. Libraries were prepared by immunoSEQ multiplex PCR; TCRdb keeps only in-frame clonotypes and omits some of them. V and J calls and clone size are those listed in that table; D and trimming were worked out from the DNA. The sample contains under 95,000 clones, 79% of which appear only once. Trimming pared 1 base from V and 1 base from J, leaving 27 bases between. CDR1 and CDR2 from the germline V gene are SGHRS and YFSETQ. This CDR3 comprises 20 residues.

This sequence was found in a woman aged 40 to 50 in good health and CMV-seropositive. The rearrangement links TRBV5-1 to TRBJ2-7; a possible D gene is TRBD1 (6 bases). Sequencing was performed on PBMCs. For the CDR3, the DNA is TGCGCCAGCAGCTTGAGGACCTCAGGGGCGCCCCAATACCCTTCCTACGAGCAGTACTTC. The encoded protein is CASSLRTSGAPQYPSYEQYF.